The entry below gives a single TCR beta chain sequence along with its context. It lacks a known antigen. The entry originates in a study of T cells expressing NK-cell markers (dated by TCRdb to 2018 to 2020). Background for the entire study: In sorted CD3+CD56+NKG2C+, CD3+CD56+NKG2C- and CD3+CD56-NKG2C+ T-cell subsets from 7 or 8 donors, TCR beta-chain repertoires were profiled. Among the eight sequenced donors, only one was HCMV-seronegative, while the other seven were HCMV-seropositive. The libraries were sequenced on Illumina HiSeq 2000/2500, MiSeq or NextSeq, producing 2 x 150 bp reads. The eight sequenced donors were randomly selected healthy volunteers, three men and five women. Points the paper makes about the study in general: It remained unclear whether the expanded NKG2C-expressing T cell clones were specific for HCMV antigens. In roughly six donors, the dominant CD3+CD56+NKG2C+ clonotypes ranked among the top 10 CD8+ clonotypes, making up about 1.0-7.0% of CD8+ T cells. Those dominant clonotypes were again the most abundant among CD3+CD56-NKG2C+ cells in a few donors, at 28.3-60.1%.

HCMV-specific IgG was detected in serum with a commercial ELISA kit to determine HCMV serostatus. Ficoll density gradient centrifugation was used to isolate peripheral blood mononuclear cells from blood. TCRdb lists the instrument as Illumina HiSeq 2000. TCR beta cDNA libraries were prepared using 5'RACE template switching, which introduced a universal primer site and unique molecular identifiers. cDNA synthesis was primed from the TCR beta constant segment, followed by two successive PCR amplification steps. The authors' pipeline ran thus. Reads were demultiplexed and grouped by UMI with MIGEC, and clonotypes were assembled and quantified with MiTCR. To exclude erroneous sequences, only TCR cDNA sequences supported by at least two reads were retained. The tcR package was used for downstream repertoire analysis, with clonotypes matched between fractions based on CDR3 nucleotide sequence plus V segment. Antigen specificity was annotated against VDJdb with VDJmatch, allowing one amino acid substitution in CDR3. After reprocessing by TCRdb, each CDR3 protein sequence is one entry, and no DNA is given. These V and J calls rely on TCRdb rather than the paper's analysis. The sample's own table lists 120,000 to 150,000 distinct CDR3 sequences. 9.5% to 15% of the sample is held by the ten biggest clonotypes.

The CDR1 and CDR2 encoded by the germline V gene (reference sequence) are SGHNT and YYREEE. Spanning cysteine to phenylalanine, the CDR3 consists of 13 amino acids. There is no recorded DNA. Source material: blood T cells: a sorted CD56 or NKG2C T cell subset, CD4+ or CD8+ T cells, or bulk PBMC T cells (not recorded which). The source of this sequence is a man between 18 and 35 years old in good health. Donor details come from another sample of the same person, matched by shared clones. The rearranged segments are TRBV5-4 and TRBJ2-7. Here the CDR3 is given as CASSLETTGEQYF.